This TCR beta chain derives from a study of T cell responses to AZD1222 COVID-19 vaccine. The CDR3 spans 13 residues. Per germline, CDR1 MNHEY and CDR2 SVGAGI. The V end lost 11 bases, the J end lost 3 bases, and 16 bases lay between the germline ends. Profiling relied on immunoSEQ multiplex PCR, and the TCRdb table lists in-frame clones only, not all of them. The sample yields 100,000 or so clones, around nine tenths seen once. The material sequenced was peripheral blood, taken on day 0 of AZD1222 vaccination. This clonotype was obtained from an adult in good health. The chain combines TRBV6-5 with TRBJ1-1; the D gene is possibly TRBD1 (6 bases). CDR3 loop: CAVSRQAYTEAFF. The CDR3 DNA is TGTGCCGTTTCCCGACAGGCCTACACTGAAGCTTTCTTT.